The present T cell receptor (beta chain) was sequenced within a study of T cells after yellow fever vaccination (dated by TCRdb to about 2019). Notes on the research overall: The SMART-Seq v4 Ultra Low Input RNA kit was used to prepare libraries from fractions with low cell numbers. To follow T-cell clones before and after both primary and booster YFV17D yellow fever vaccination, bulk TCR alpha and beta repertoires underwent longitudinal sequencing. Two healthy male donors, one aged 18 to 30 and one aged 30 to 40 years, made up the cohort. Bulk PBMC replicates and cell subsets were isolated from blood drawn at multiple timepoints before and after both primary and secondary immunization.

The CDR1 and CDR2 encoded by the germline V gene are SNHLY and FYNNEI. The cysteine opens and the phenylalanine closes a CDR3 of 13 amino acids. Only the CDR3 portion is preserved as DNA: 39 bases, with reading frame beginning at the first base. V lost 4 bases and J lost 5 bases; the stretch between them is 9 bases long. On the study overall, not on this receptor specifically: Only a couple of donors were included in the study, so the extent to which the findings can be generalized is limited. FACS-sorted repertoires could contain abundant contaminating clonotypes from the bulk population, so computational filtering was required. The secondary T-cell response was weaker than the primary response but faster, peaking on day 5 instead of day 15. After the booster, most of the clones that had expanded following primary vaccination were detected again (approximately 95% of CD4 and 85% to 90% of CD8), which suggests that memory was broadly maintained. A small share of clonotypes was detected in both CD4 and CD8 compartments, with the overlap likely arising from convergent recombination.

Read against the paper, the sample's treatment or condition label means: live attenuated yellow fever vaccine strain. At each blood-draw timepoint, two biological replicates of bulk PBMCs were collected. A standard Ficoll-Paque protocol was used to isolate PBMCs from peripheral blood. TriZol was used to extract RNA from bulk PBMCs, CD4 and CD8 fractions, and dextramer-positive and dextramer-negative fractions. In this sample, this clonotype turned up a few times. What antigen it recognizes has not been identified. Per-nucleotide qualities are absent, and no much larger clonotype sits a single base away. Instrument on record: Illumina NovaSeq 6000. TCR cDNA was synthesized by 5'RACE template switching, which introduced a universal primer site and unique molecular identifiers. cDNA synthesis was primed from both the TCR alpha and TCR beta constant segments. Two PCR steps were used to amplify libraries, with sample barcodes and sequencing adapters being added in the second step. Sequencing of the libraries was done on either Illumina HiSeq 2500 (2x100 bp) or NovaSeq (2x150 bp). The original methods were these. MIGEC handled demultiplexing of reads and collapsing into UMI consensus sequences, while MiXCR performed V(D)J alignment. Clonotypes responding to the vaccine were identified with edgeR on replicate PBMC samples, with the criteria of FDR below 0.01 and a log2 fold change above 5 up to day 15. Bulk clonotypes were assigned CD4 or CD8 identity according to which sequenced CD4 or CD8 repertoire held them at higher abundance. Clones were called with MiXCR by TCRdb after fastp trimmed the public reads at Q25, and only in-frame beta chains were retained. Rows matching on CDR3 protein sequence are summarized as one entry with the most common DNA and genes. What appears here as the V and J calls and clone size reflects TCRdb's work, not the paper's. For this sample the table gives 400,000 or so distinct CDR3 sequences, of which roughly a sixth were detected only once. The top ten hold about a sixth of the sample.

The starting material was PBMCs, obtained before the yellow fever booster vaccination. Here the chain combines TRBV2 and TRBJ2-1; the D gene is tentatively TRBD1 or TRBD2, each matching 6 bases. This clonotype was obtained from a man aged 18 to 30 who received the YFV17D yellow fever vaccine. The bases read TGTGCCAGCAGTGGGGGGGCTGACAATGAGCAGTTCTTC. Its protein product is CASSGGADNEQFF.